This T cell receptor (beta chain) stems from a study of blood T cell repertoires in COVID-19. The wider study: Italy, Spain and the United States were the sources of the convalescent and acute COVID-19 samples. PBMCs, B-cell-depleted T cells, or T cells provided the cDNA or gDNA that made up the material.

In the study's own analysis: Amplification of reference gene primers was used by the study to estimate nucleated cell counts. The assay was immunoSEQ multiplex PCR, and TCRdb's table has in-frame clones only and misses some. The V and J calls and clone size were taken over from that table, and D and trimming were inferred from the DNA. The sample consists of about 330,000 clones, 65% to 85% of them appearing once. The CDR3 is 13 amino acids. Germline CDR1 is MNHEY and CDR2 is SVGAGI. Trimming removed 4 bases at V and 5 bases at J, with 9 bases between. This chain links TRBV6-5 with TRBJ1-5; D perhaps matches TRBD1 (6 bases). The sequence came from a woman aged 45-60 years with acute or convalescent COVID-19. The sample taken for sequencing was peripheral blood. The CDR3 spells CASSLTGYQPQHF. CDR3 DNA: TGTGCCAGCAGTTTAACAGGGTATCAGCCCCAGCATTTT.